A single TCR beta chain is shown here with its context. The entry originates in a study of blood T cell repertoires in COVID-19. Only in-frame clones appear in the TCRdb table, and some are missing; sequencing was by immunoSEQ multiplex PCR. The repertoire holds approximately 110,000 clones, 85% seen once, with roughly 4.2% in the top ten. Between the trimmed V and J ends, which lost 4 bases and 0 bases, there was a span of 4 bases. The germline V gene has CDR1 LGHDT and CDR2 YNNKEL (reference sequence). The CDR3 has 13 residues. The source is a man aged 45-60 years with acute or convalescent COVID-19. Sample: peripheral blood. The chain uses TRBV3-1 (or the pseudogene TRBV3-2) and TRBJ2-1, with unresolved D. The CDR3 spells CASSPHSYNEQFF. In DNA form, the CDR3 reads TGTGCCAGCAGCCCACACTCCTACAATGAGCAGTTCTTC.